A selection of T cell receptor beta chains follows, all from one sample in a study of response to subunit inactivated influenza vaccine. TCRdb itself ran the RT-PCR reads through MiXCR, one entry per CDR3 protein. The repertoire holds some 540,000 distinct CDR3 sequences, with under 30% as singletons. These same records also appear under a second study, on T cells expressing NK-cell markers.

The starting material was CD4+ T cells sorted from PBMCs, obtained less than 13 days after vaccination. The receptors come from a man in his fifties or sixties who received an inactivated influenza vaccine. CDR3s include the opening cysteine and the closing phenylalanine or tryptophan. The D gene is left open where the match is weak. The listing skips clone size in some rows; elsewhere it reads once, few, many or a size class.

v_gene	j_gene	d_gene	abundance	CDR3aa	CDR3nt
TRBV14	TRBJ2-3	.	.	CASSRSSGGKDTQYF	TGTGCCAGCAGCCGCTCGTCCGGGGGCAAAGATACGCAGTATTTT
TRBV4-3	TRBJ1-2	TRBD1	.	CASSQENRGDYGYTF	TGCGCCAGCAGCCAAGAAAACAGGGGGGACTATGGCTACACCTTC
TRBV5-1	TRBJ2-5	.	.	CASSLEGTTGKTQYF	TGCGCCAGCAGCTTAGAAGGGACAACCGGGAAGACCCAGTACTTC
TRBV7-2	TRBJ2-7	.	.	CASTPPNRRSYEQYF	TGTGCCAGCACCCCACCCAACAGGCGATCCTACGAGCAGTACTTC
TRBV12-3/TRBV12-4	TRBJ2-5	.	.	CASSFQTGQETQYF	TGTGCCAGCAGTTTTCAGACTGGCCAAGAGACCCAGTACTTC
TRBV7-2	TRBJ1-1	.	.	CASSRGRGSTEAFF	TGTGCCAGCAGTCGGGGCAGGGGCAGCACTGAAGCTTTCTTT
TRBV6-5	TRBJ2-5	TRBD1	.	CASSQGAETQYF	TGTGCCAGCAGTCAGGGGGCGGAGACCCAGTACTTC
TRBV29-1	TRBJ2-5	TRBD1	few	CSVGTGGQETQYF	TGCAGCGTTGGCACAGGGGGCCAAGAGACCCAGTACTTC
TRBV20-1	TRBJ1-2	.	few	CSAKIPGQIAGDGYTF	TGCAGTGCTAAAATACCGGGGCAGATTGCCGGAGATGGCTACACCTTC
TRBV28	TRBJ1-4	TRBD1	.	CARSRGQGYEKLFF	TGTGCCCGCAGCCGGGGACAGGGTTATGAAAAACTGTTTTTT
TRBV4-3	TRBJ2-1	TRBD2	few	CASSQDFLAGNEQFF	TGCGCCAGCAGCCAAGATTTTCTAGCGGGTAATGAGCAGTTCTTC
TRBV29-1	TRBJ2-1	TRBD2	.	CSVVSGGALNEQFF	TGCAGCGTAGTGAGCGGGGGGGCTTTGAATGAGCAGTTCTTC
TRBV29-1	TRBJ1-1	.	.	CSPDGRGEAFF	TGCAGCCCGGACGGCCGGGGTGAAGCTTTCTTT
TRBV11-1	TRBJ2-1	TRBD2	.	CASSLEGTSRYNEQFF	TGTGCCAGCAGCTTAGAGGGGACTAGCAGATACAATGAGCAGTTCTTC
TRBV11-2	TRBJ2-3	TRBD2	few	CASSSRWRGGSDTQYF	TGTGCCAGCAGCTCCCGCTGGCGGGGGGGCTCAGATACGCAGTATTTT
TRBV7-2	TRBJ2-3	.	.	CASSLGSGGRGDTQYF	TGTGCCAGCAGCTTAGGATCGGGGGGCCGGGGAGATACGCAGTATTTT
TRBV6-1	TRBJ2-7	.	few	CASSALRLGGSYEQYF	TGTGCCAGCAGCGCTTTGAGGCTCGGGGGTTCCTACGAGCAGTACTTC
TRBV7-9	TRBJ2-7	TRBD1	many	CASSLAGTGSYEQYF	TGTGCCAGCAGCTTGGCCGGGACAGGGAGCTACGAGCAGTACTTC
TRBV29-1	TRBJ2-7	.	many	CSVAGQGGYEQYF	TGCAGCGTTGCCGGACAGGGAGGGTACGAGCAGTACTTC
TRBV4-3	TRBJ2-5	TRBD1	.	CASSQGSGTEETQYF	TGCGCCAGCAGCCAAGGCTCAGGGACAGAAGAGACCCAGTACTTC
TRBV18	TRBJ2-7	TRBD2	few	CASSPSGGNPYEQYF	TGTGCCAGCTCACCAAGCGGGGGGAACCCCTACGAGCAGTACTTC
TRBV20-1	TRBJ2-7	TRBD1	.	CSATGTGNYEQYF	TGCAGTGCTACCGGGACAGGGAACTACGAGCAGTACTTC
TRBV4-1	TRBJ2-5	.	many	CASSQRYMGETQYF	TGCGCCAGCAGCCAACGTTACATGGGGGAGACCCAGTACTTC
TRBV27	TRBJ2-5	.	many	CASSSGGRGTQYF	TGTGCCAGCAGTTCCGGGGGTCGGGGGACCCAGTACTTC
TRBV20-1	TRBJ2-5	TRBD1	.	CSARSGSGGEETQYF	TGCAGTGCTAGGTCTGGATCAGGGGGCGAAGAGACCCAGTACTTC
TRBV7-2	TRBJ2-1	TRBD2	.	CASSLAGVTRWGKSGSNEQFF	TGTGCCAGCAGCTTAGCGGGCGTAACCCGTTGGGGGAAGAGCGGGAGTAATGAGCAGTTCTTC
TRBV15	TRBJ1-5	.	.	CATSRDTALQQPQHF	TGTGCCACCAGCAGAGATACAGCTCTCCAGCAGCCCCAGCATTTT
TRBV4-1	TRBJ2-5	.	.	CASSLSPSTGVGETQYF	TGCGCCAGCAGCCTCTCTCCCTCAACGGGGGTGGGGGAGACCCAGTACTTC
TRBV20-1	TRBJ2-7	.	.	CSARQPGFYEQYF	TGCAGTGCTAGGCAGCCAGGGTTCTACGAGCAGTACTTC
TRBV14	TRBJ2-7	.	.	CASSGRDRTYEQYF	TGTGCCAGCAGCGGACGGGACCGAACCTACGAGCAGTACTTC